The sequence of this TCR beta chain was determined in a study of shared clonotypes between healthy human individuals. Germline V gene lookup returns CDR1 SEHNR and CDR2 FQNEAQ (reference sequence). The CDR3 is 14 residues long. V trimming: 2 bases; J trimming: 1 base; junction bases outside the gene matches: 1. Selected positively for CCR7 and CD45RO-negative, naive CD8 cells excluded terminally differentiated effector memory CD45RA+ cells. Sequencing was performed with immunoSEQ multiplex PCR; in TCRdb, only in-frame clones are kept and a portion is missing. Of about 2.2 million clones listed, about 94% were seen once; the top ten hold over 1.5%.

The rearrangement joins TRBV7-9 to TRBJ1-1, with TRBD1 identical over 7 bases. The specimen was naive CD8+ T cells from PBMCs. The TCR originated in a young man in good health. Some clones in this sample may be carry-over from other donors' samples. Written as DNA, the CDR3 is TGTGCCAGCAGCTTATCAGGGGGGAACACTGAAGCTTTCTTT. Residues: CASSLSGGNTEAFF.